This entry concerns a single TCR beta chain. Per germline, CDR1 MNHNS and CDR2 SASEGT. V lost 7 bases, J lost 7 bases, and 6 bases stayed unmatched. The CDR3 spans 14 residues. This specimen belongs to a study of T cell changes during pregnancy in multiple sclerosis. Method: immunoSEQ multiplex PCR; TCRdb's copy keeps in-frame clones and lacks some. This sample carries 50,000 to 65,000 clones, around 93% of them seen once, and the ten largest clones take more than 3%. The sample was CD8+ T cells from peripheral blood mononuclear cells, taken in the second trimester of pregnancy. This rearrangement joins TRBV6-1 to TRBJ2-1; 11 nucleotides agree with TRBD2. This receptor was identified in a female donor with multiple sclerosis, enrolled in a pregnancy study. CDR3 protein: CASNLAGGRNEQFF. DNA of the CDR3: TGTGCCAGCAACCTAGCGGGAGGTAGAAATGAGCAGTTCTTC.